The 9 T cell receptor beta chains below come from one sample, sequenced in a study of blood T cell repertoires in COVID-19. Libraries were prepared by immunoSEQ multiplex PCR; TCRdb keeps only in-frame clonotypes and omits some of them. The sample has 95,000 to 150,000 clones, 84% seen once. Sequencing was done on a sample of PBMCs or T cells enriched from blood (not recorded which). The receptors come from a woman in her thirties who had recovered from COVID-19.

This chain links TRBV5-1 with TRBJ1-2; 7 bases match TRBD1. V shed 0 bases and J 1 base; nucleotides not matched to a gene: 9. CDR3 size: 17 residues. CDR1 is SGHRS and CDR2 is YFSETQ in the germline V gene. CDR3: CASSLEPAGGHNYGYTF. The CDR3 bases are TGCGCCAGCAGCTTGGAACCGGCAGGGGGTCATAACTATGGCTACACCTTC.

The rearrangement joins TRBV6-5 to TRBJ2-1; 12 bases fit TRBD2. Per the germline V gene, CDR1 is MNHEY and CDR2 is SVGAGI. The V segment lost 2 bases and the J segment 8 bases; nucleotides outside the gene matches: 4. The CDR3 extends over 15 amino acids. The CDR3 nucleotides read TGTGCCAGCAGTTACGGACTAGCGGGAAGGTATGAGCAGTTCTTC. Amino acids: CASSYGLAGRYEQFF.

The chain employs TRBV7-2 and TRBJ1-5, with no clear D. The V end was cut by 2 bases, the J end by 2 bases, with 16 bases between. Germline CDR1 and CDR2: SGHTA and FQGNSA. CDR3 length: 17 amino acids. CDR3 DNA sequence: TGTGCCAGCAGCTTATTTGCGTCTGGGGAGGGCAATCAGCCCCAGCATTTT. Translation gives CASSLFASGEGNQPQHF.

The V gene is TRBV21-1, the J gene TRBJ2-1; whether TRBD2, the table's D call, matches the DNA was not checked. TRBV21-1 is deemed a pseudogene. The CDR3 covers 16 residues. CDR3 amino acids: CASLGPSGSEGNEQFF. The CDR3 bases are TGTGCCAGTCTAGGGCCTAGCGGGAGCGAGGGTAATGAGCAGTTCTTC.

The chain is built from TRBV27 and TRBJ2-3; D might be TRBD1 (6 bases). Trimming removed 5 bases from V and 4 bases from J, with 13 bases in between. This CDR3 spans 14 amino acids. Germline values: CDR1 MNHEY, CDR2 SMNVEV (reference sequence). Written as DNA, the CDR3 is TGTGCCAGCAGTCCAGGGGTTAGCTCAGATACGCAGTATTTT. Its protein is CASSPGVSSDTQYF.

As regards this clone: Different DNA sequences within this sample yield the same CDR3. This rearrangement joins TRBV7-3 to TRBJ2-3, with TRBD2 identical over 10 bases. V shed 0 bases, J shed 0 bases, and the junction held 3 bases outside the gene matches. The CDR3 consists of 17 residues. Per germline, CDR1 SGHTA and CDR2 FQGTGA. The CDR3 region has the DNA TGTGCCAGCAGCTTAACGCGACTAGCGGGTAGCACAGATACGCAGTATTTT. Amino acids: CASSLTRLAGSTDTQYF.

In DNA form, the CDR3 reads TGTGCCAGCAGTGAAGGCGGGAGGGGCACAGATACGCAGTATTTT. Translating gives CASSEGGRGTDTQYF. The J gene is TRBJ2-3, the V gene TRBV25-1; 9 bases are shared with TRBD2. This CDR3 is built from 15 residues. Germline trimming cut 2 bases from V and 1 base from J; bases unmatched to any gene: 1. Germline loops: CDR1 MGHDK, CDR2 SYGVNS.

This sequence joins TRBV9 and TRBJ1-1; the match to TRBD1 covers 8 bases. CDR3 length equals 15 residues. V lost 3 bases and J lost 6; bases outside the gene matches: 10. Looked up from germline, CDR1 is SGDLS and CDR2 is YYNGEE. The CDR3 sequence is CASSGRTGLNAEAFF. Written as DNA, the CDR3 is TGTGCCAGCAGCGGGAGGACAGGGTTAAACGCTGAAGCTTTCTTT. Using reference TRBV9 and TRBJ1-1 for the parts outside the CDR3, the full variable domain is DSGVTQTPKHLITATGQRVTLRCSPRSGDLSVYWYQQSLDQGLQFLIQYYNGEERAKGNILERFSAQQFPDLHSELNLSSLELGDSALYFCASSGRTGLNAEAFFGQGTRLTVV.

The chain carries TRBV19 and TRBJ2-1; TRBD1 matches at 12 bases. Germline V CDR1 and CDR2: LNHDA, SQIVND (reference sequence). V dropped 3 bases and J dropped 7; count of bases not matched to a gene: 7. The length of the CDR3 is 16 residues. The DNA of the CDR3 is TGTGCCAGTAGTATCTTAGGGACAGGGGGCCGGAATGAGCAGTTCTTC. Amino acid sequence: CASSILGTGGRNEQFF.